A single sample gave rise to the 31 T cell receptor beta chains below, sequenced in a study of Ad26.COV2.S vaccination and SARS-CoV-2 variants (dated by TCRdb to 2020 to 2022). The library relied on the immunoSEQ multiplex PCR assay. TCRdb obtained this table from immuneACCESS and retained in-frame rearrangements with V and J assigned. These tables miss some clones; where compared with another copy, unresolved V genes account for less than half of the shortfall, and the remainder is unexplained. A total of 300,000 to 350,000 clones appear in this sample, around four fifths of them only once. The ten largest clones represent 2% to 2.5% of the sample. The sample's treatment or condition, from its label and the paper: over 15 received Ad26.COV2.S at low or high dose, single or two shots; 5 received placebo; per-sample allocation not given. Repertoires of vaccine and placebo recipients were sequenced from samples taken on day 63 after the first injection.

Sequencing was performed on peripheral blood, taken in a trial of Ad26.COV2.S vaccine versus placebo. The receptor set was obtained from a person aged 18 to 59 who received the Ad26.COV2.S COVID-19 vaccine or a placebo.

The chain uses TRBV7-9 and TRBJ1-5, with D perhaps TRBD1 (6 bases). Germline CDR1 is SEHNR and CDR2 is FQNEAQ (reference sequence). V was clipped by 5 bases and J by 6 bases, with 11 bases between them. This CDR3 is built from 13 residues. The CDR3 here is CASSQRGGQPQHF. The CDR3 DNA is TGTGCCAGCAGCCAAAGAGGGGGTCAGCCCCAGCATTTT.

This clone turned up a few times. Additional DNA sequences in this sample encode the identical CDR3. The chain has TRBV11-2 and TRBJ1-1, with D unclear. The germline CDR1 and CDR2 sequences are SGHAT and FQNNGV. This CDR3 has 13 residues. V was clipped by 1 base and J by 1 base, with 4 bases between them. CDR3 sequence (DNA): TGTGCCAGCAGCTTAGTTGAGAACACTGAAGCTTTCTTT. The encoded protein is CASSLVENTEAFF.

The CDR3 DNA sequence: TGCGCCAGCTGTTTAGGGGGGCAGGTCCACGAGCAGTACTTC. Encoded protein: CASCLGGQVHEQYF. The V call is TRBV5-1, the J call TRBJ2-7; the D call may be TRBD1 or TRBD2 (6 bases each). The CDR3 has 14 amino acids. CDR1 SGHRS and CDR2 YFSETQ come from the germline V gene. The V end lost 7 bases, the J end lost 5 bases, and 19 bases lay between the germline ends. The complete variable domain, with remaining parts taken from reference TRBV5-1 and TRBJ2-7, reads KAGVTQTPRYLIKTRGQQVTLSCSPISGHRSVSWYQQTPGQGLQFLFEYFSETQRNKGNFPGRFSGRQFSNSRSEMNVSTLELGDSALYLCASCLGGQVHEQYFGPGTRLTVT.

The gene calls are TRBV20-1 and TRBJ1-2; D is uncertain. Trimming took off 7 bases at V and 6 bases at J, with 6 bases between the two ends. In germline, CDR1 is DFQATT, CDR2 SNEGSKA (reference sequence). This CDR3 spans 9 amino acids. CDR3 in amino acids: CSDGNGYTF. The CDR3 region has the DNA TGCAGTGATGGGAATGGCTACACCTTC.

The CDR3 DNA sequence: TGCGCCAGCAGAATAAAGGCGGAGTACACTGAAGCTTTCTTT. This sequence encodes CASRIKAEYTEAFF. The rearrangement joins TRBV5-1 to TRBJ1-1; no firm D call. V lost 5 bases, J lost 3 bases, and 14 bases lay in between. Germline values: CDR1 SGHRS, CDR2 YFSETQ. The CDR3 is 14 amino acids.

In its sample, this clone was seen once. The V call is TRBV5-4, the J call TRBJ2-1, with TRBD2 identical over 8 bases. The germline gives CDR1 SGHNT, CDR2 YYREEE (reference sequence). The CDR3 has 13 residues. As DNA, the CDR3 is TGTGCTCTCGGCGGGGGGTCCTACAATGAGCAGTTCTTC. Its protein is CALGGGSYNEQFF.

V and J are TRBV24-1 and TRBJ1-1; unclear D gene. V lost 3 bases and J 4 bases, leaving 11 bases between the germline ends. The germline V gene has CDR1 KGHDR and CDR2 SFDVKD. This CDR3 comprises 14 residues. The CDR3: CATSDPRTGTEAFF. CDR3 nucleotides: TGTGCCACCAGTGATCCCCGGACGGGCACTGAAGCTTTCTTT.

CDR3 nucleotides: TGTGCCAGCAGGCCTAACAGGGCGGATAATGAAAAACTGTTTTTT. This sequence encodes CASRPNRADNEKLFF. The gene calls are TRBV7-9 and TRBJ1-4, with a weak D call TRBD1 (6 bases). The CDR3 totals 15 residues. Trimming cost V 6 bases and J 4 bases, with 15 bases left between them. CDR1 is SEHNR, CDR2 FQNEAQ, per germline (reference sequence). Together with reference TRBV7-9 and TRBJ1-4, the CDR3 gives the full variable domain: DTGVSQNPRHKITKRGQNVTFRCDPISEHNRLYWYRQTLGQGPEFLTYFQNEAQLEKSRLLSDRFSAERPKGSFSTLEIQRTEQGDSAMYLCASRPNRADNEKLFFGSGTQLSVL.

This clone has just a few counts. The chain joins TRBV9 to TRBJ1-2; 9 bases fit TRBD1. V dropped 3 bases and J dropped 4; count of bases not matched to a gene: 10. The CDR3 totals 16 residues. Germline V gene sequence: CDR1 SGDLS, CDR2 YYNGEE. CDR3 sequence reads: CASSASYRGRSYGYTF. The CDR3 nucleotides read TGTGCCAGCAGCGCCTCCTACAGGGGGCGCAGCTATGGCTACACCTTC.

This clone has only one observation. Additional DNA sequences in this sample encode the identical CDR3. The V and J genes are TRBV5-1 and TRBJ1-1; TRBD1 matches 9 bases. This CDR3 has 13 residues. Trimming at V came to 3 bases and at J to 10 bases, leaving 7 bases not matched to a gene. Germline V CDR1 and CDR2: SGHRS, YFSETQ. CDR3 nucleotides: TGCGCCAGCAGCTCTACAGGGGGCTTACGAGCTTTCTTT. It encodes CASSSTGGLRAFF.

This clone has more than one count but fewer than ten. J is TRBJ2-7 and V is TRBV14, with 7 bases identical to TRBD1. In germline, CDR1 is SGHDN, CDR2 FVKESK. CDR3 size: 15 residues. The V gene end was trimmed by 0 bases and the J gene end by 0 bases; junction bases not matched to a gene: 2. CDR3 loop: CASSQETGSSYEQYF. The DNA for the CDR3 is TGTGCCAGCAGCCAAGAGACAGGGAGCTCCTACGAGCAGTACTTC.

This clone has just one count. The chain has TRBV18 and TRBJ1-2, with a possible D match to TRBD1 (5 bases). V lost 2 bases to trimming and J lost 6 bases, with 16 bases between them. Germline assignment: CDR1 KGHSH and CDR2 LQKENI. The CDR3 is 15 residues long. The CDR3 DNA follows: TGTGCCAGCTCACCAAACTCTCAGGGATCGGATGGCTACACCTTC. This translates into CASSPNSQGSDGYTF.

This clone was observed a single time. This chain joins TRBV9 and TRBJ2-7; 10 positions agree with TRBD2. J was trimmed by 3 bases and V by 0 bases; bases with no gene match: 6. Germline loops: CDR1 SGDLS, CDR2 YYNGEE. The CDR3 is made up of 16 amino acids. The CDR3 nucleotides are TGTGCCAGCAGCGTAGGGCGGAGCGGGGGGGTCTACGAGCAGTACTTC. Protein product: CASSVGRSGGVYEQYF.

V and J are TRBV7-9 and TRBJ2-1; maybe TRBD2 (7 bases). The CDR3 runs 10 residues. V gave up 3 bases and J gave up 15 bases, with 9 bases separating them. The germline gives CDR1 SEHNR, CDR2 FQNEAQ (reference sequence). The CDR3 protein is CASSFGGPFF. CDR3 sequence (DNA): TGTGCCAGCAGCTTCGGGGGGCCGTTCTTC.

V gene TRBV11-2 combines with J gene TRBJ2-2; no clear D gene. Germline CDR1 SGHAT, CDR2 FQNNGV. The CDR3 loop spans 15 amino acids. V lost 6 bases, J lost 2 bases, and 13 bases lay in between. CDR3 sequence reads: CASSRDTFNTGELFF. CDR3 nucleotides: TGTGCCAGCAGTCGTGACACGTTTAACACCGGGGAGCTGTTTTTT.

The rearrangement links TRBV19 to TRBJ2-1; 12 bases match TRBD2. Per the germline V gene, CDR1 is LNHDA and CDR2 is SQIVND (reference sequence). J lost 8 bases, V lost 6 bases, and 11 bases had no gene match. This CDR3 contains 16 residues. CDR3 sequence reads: CASSRTGTSGSDEQFF. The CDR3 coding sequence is TGTGCCAGTAGCCGAACCGGGACTAGCGGGTCCGATGAGCAGTTCTTC.

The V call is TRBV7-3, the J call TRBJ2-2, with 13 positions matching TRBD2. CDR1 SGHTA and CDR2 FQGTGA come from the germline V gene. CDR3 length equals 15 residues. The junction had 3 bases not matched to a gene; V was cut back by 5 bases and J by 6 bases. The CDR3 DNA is TGTGCCAGCAGCAGGACTAGCGGGGGCTCCGGGGAGCTGTTTTTT. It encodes CASSRTSGGSGELFF. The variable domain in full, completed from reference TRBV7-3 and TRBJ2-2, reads GAGVSQTPSNKVTEKGKYVELRCDPISGHTALYWYRQSLGQGPEFLIYFQGTGAADDSGLPNDRFFAVRPEGSVSTLKIQRTERGDSAVYLCASSRTSGGSGELFFGEGSRLTVL.

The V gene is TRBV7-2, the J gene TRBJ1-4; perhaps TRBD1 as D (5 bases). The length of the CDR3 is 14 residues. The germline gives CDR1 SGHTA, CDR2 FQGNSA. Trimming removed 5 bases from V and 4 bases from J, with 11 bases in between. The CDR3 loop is CASSIDRYNEKLFF. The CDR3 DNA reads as TGTGCCAGCAGCATCGACAGATATAATGAAAAACTGTTTTTT. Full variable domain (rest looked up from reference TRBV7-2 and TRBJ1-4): GAGVSQSPSNKVTEKGKDVELRCDPISGHTALYWYRQSLGQGLEFLIYFQGNSAPDKSGLPSDRFSAERTGGSVSTLTIQRTQQEDSAVYLCASSIDRYNEKLFFGSGTQLSVL.

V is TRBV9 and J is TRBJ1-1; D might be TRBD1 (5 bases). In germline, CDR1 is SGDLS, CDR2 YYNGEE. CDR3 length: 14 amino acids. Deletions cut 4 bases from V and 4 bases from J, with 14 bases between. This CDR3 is CASSPRAGTTEAFF. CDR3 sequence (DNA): TGTGCCAGCAGCCCCCGGGCGGGGACCACTGAAGCTTTCTTT.

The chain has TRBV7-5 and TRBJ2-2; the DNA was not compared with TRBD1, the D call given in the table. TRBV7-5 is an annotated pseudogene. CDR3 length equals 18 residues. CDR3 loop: CVRSLGRGSASNTGELFF. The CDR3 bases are TGTGTCAGAAGCTTAGGAAGGGGCAGCGCCTCGAACACCGGGGAGCTGTTTTTT.

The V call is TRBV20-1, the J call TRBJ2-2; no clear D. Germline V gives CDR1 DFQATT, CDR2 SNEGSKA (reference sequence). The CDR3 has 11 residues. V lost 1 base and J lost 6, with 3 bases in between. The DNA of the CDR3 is TGCAGTGCTAGAGGGGCCGGGGAGCTGTTTTTT. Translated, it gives CSARGAGELFF.

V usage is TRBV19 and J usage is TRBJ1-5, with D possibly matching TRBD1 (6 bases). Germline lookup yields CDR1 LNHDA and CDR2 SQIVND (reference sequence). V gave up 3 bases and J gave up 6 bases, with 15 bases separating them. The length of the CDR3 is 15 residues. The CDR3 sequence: CASSMGGGGRQPQHF. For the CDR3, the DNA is TGTGCCAGTAGTATGGGTGGCGGGGGGCGTCAGCCCCAGCATTTT.

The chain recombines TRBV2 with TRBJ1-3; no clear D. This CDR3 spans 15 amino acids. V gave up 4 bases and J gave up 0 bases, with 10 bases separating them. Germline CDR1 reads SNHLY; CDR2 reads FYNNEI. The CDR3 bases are TGTGCCAGCAGTGGACTCATCATCTCTGGAAACACCATATATTTT. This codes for CASSGLIISGNTIYF.

In DNA, the CDR3 is TGTGCCTGGAGTGTGGGTCGTGGTTTACAGCCCCAGCATTTT. Protein sequence: CAWSVGRGLQPQHF. J is TRBJ1-5 and V is TRBV30, with D uncertain. Trimming pared 0 bases from V and 7 bases from J, leaving 13 bases between. Looked up from germline, CDR1 is GTSNPN and CDR2 is SVGIG (reference sequence). This CDR3 contains 14 residues. Based on the CDR3 plus reference TRBV30 and TRBJ1-5, the full variable domain is SQTIHQWPATLVQPVGSPLSLECTVEGTSNPNLYWYRQAAGRGLQLLFYSVGIGQISSEVPQNLSASRPQDRQFILSSKKLLLSDSGFYLCAWSVGRGLQPQHFGDGTRLSIL.

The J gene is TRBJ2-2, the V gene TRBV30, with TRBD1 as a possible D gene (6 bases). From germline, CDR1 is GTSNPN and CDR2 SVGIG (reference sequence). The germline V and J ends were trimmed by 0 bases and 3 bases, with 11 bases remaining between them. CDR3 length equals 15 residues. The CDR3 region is CAWSVPGAHTGELFF. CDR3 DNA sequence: TGTGCCTGGAGTGTACCAGGGGCGCACACCGGGGAGCTGTTTTTT.

The CDR3 here is CASSALLTGGYNEQFF. CDR3 DNA: TGTGCCAGTAGTGCCCTTTTGACAGGGGGTTACAATGAGCAGTTCTTC. This chain joins TRBV19 and TRBJ2-1, with TRBD1 matching over 9 bases. With 5 bases clipped from V and 4 bases from J, the junction kept 9 bases outside the gene matches. The germline V gene has CDR1 LNHDA and CDR2 SQIVND (reference sequence). The length of the CDR3 is 16 residues.

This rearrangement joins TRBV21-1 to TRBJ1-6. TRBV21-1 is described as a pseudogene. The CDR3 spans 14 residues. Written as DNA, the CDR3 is TGTGCCAGCAGCATGCAGCAAAATAATTCACCCCTCCACTTT. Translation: CASSMQQNNSPLHF.

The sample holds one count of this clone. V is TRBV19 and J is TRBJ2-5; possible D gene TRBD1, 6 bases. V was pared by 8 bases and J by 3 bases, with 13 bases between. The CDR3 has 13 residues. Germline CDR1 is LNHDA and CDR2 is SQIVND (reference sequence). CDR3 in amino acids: CASRPGQKETQYF. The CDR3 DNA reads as TGTGCCAGTCGCCCGGGACAAAAAGAGACCCAGTACTTC. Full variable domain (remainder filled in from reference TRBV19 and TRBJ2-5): DGGITQSPKYLFRKEGQNVTLSCEQNLNHDAMYWYRQDPGQGLRLIYYSQIVNDFQKGDIAEGYSVSREKKESFPLTVTSAQKNPTAFYLCASRPGQKETQYFGPGTRLLVL.

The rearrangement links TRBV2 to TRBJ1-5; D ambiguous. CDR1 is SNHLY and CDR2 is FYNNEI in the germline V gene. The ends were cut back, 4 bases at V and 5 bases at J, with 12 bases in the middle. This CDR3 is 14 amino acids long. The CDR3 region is CASSGPGRDQPQHF. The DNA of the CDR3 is TGTGCCAGCAGTGGGCCAGGCCGAGATCAGCCCCAGCATTTT.

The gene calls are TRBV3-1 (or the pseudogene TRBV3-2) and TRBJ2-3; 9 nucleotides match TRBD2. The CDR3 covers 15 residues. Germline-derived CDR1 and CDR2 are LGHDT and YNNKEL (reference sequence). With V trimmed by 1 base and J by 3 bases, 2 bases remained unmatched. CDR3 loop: CASSQVAGGTDTQYF. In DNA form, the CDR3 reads TGTGCCAGCAGCCAAGTGGCGGGGGGGACAGATACGCAGTATTTT.

CDR3 nucleotides: TGTGCTAGTGGCCCCGGCCCTTCAACAGAGACCCAGTACTTC. Translated, it gives CASGPGPSTETQYF. V and J are TRBV12-5 and TRBJ2-5; no definite D call. From germline, CDR1 is LGHNT and CDR2 FRNRAP. Trimming removed 6 bases from V and 4 bases from J, with 15 bases in between. The CDR3 has 14 amino acids. The variable domain in full, completed from reference TRBV12-5 and TRBJ2-5, reads DARVTQTPRHKVTEMGQEVTMRCQPILGHNTVFWYRQTMMQGLELLAYFRNRAPLDDSGMPKDRFSAEMPDATLATLKIQPSEPRDSAVYFCASGPGPSTETQYFGPGTRLLVL.